The 21 T cell receptor beta chains below all came from one sample that was sequenced in a study of CXCR3-negative and CXCR3-positive naive CD8 T cells. In preparing the TRB cDNA libraries, 5' RACE with UMI labels was used. TCRdb reworked the 5' RACE reads into one entry per CDR3 protein, no DNA. The ten top clones account for roughly 1.8%, within a sample of roughly 90,000 distinct CDR3 sequences. Input material: naive CXCR3- CD8+ T cells from blood. Sample subset: CD45RO-CCR7+CD27+CD95- naive CD8+ T cells lacking CXCR3 (TNR3-). These receptors originate from a human donor in good health. Some clones in this sample may be carry-over from other donors' samples.

The CDR3 loop is CSVEAVGGDYEQYF. The rearrangement links TRBV29-1 to TRBJ2-7; there is no DNA to check the TCRdb D call of TRBD1. This CDR3 is built from 14 residues. Germline CDR1 reads SQVTM; CDR2 reads ANQGSEA.

The CDR3 sequence: CATSDRKTGPQFF. The chain has TRBV24-1 and TRBJ2-1; TCRdb proposes TRBD1, but this gene call is untestable without DNA. The length of the CDR3 is 13 residues. Germline values: CDR1 KGHDR, CDR2 SFDVKD.

The chain recombines TRBV5-1 with TRBJ2-3; as DNA is missing, the TRBD1 call by TCRdb cannot be tested. Germline values: CDR1 SGHRS, CDR2 YFSETQ. CDR3 length: 15 amino acids. The CDR3 reads CASSLGQGATDTQYF.

The chain couples TRBV5-1 to TRBJ2-5; TCRdb designates TRBD2, a call that cannot be tested without DNA. CDR1 SGHRS and CDR2 YFSETQ come from the germline V gene. There are 13 residues in the CDR3. CDR3 region: CASSLGDWETQYF.

V usage is TRBV28 and J usage is TRBJ1-4. The CDR3 consists of 14 residues. CDR1 and CDR2 (germline): MDHEN, SYDVKM. The chain's CDR3 is CASSSVGANEKLFF.

The V and J genes are TRBV29-1 and TRBJ2-7; the TCRdb D gene call, TRBD1, has no DNA to confirm it. This CDR3 is built from 12 residues. CDR1 and CDR2 from the germline V gene are SQVTM and ANQGSEA. CDR3 sequence: CSGTGDSYEQYF.

The V gene is TRBV5-1, the J gene TRBJ2-2; TCRdb picks TRBD2, but there is no DNA to check that call. Germline V lookup: CDR1 SGHRS, CDR2 YFSETQ. The CDR3 runs to 14 residues. CDR3 in amino acids: CASSLPWETGELFF.

The rearrangement uses TRBV11-2 and TRBJ2-1; TCRdb indicates TRBD2, and absent DNA this call remains unverified. Germline V gene data show CDR1 as SGHAT and CDR2 as FQNNGV. CDR3 size: 16 residues. The CDR3: CASSPREGPGYNEQFF.

CDR3 region: CASSTGTGIYEQYF. This rearrangement joins TRBV5-6 to TRBJ2-7; absent DNA, TCRdb's TRBD1 call cannot be checked. CDR1 and CDR2 from the germline V gene are SGHDT and YYEEEE. This CDR3 is 14 amino acids long. The full variable domain, rest sourced from reference TRBV5-6 and TRBJ2-7, is DAGVTQSPTHLIKTRGQQVTLRCSPKSGHDTVSWYQQALGQGPQFIFQYYEEEERQRGNFPDRFSGHQFPNYSSELNVNALLLGDSALYLCASSTGTGIYEQYFGPGTRLTVT.

In terms of frequency, this clonotype is medium-sized. The rearrangement joins TRBV5-1 to TRBJ2-3; the TRBD2 assignment by TCRdb is unverifiable without DNA. The germline V gene encodes CDR1 SGHRS and CDR2 YFSETQ. The CDR3 totals 16 residues. The CDR3 sequence is CASSFTGHTGTDTQYF.

This CDR3 is CSGRASGIQETQYF. This chain links TRBV20-1 with TRBJ2-5; there is no DNA to check the TCRdb D call of TRBD2. CDR1 and CDR2 from the germline V gene are DFQATT and SNEGSKA (reference sequence). The length of the CDR3 is 14 residues.

The chain combines TRBV12-3 or TRBV12-4 with TRBJ2-1. The CDR3 covers 13 residues. This chain's CDR3 is CASSLAVKDEQFF.

This chain uses TRBV5-1 with TRBJ2-3. Germline values: CDR1 SGHRS, CDR2 YFSETQ. The CDR3 has 12 residues. The CDR3 protein is CASSFESDTQYF.

The chain combines TRBV20-1 with TRBJ1-1; without DNA, the TCRdb call of TRBD1 cannot be checked. Germline V gives CDR1 DFQATT, CDR2 SNEGSKA (reference sequence). This CDR3 has 18 amino acids. The chain's CDR3 is CSASNPPQGTGRNTEAFF.

This chain's CDR3 is CASGTDWNTEAFF. V and J are TRBV21-1 and TRBJ1-1; TCRdb's D call, TRBD1, is unchecked because there is no DNA. TRBV21-1 counts as a pseudogene. The CDR3 extends over 13 amino acids.

The chain combines TRBV25-1 with TRBJ2-7. Germline V lookup: CDR1 MGHDK, CDR2 SYGVNS. This CDR3 is 11 amino acids long. The CDR3 is CASKAAYEQYF.

The chain combines TRBV4-3 with TRBJ2-7; TCRdb's D call of TRBD2 is untestable without DNA. The CDR3 runs 14 residues. The germline V gene encodes CDR1 LGHNA and CDR2 YSLEER. The CDR3 is CASSQGAGGAEQYF.

The rearrangement uses TRBV29-1 and TRBJ1-3. In germline, CDR1 is SQVTM, CDR2 ANQGSEA. This CDR3 has 13 amino acids. The CDR3 loop reads CSVEGESGNTIYF.

The chain has TRBV19 and TRBJ1-6; TCRdb outputs TRBD1, but without DNA this stays unchecked. The V gene's germline CDR1 is LNHDA and CDR2 SQIVND (reference sequence). The CDR3 has 14 residues. This chain's CDR3 is CASSIPRGDSPLHF. Supplemented by reference TRBV19 and TRBJ1-6, the full variable domain reads DGGITQSPKYLFRKEGQNVTLSCEQNLNHDAMYWYRQDPGQGLRLIYYSQIVNDFQKGDIAEGYSVSREKKESFPLTVTSAQKNPTAFYLCASSIPRGDSPLHFGNGTRLTVT.

This chain links TRBV4-3 with TRBJ2-3; TCRdb lists TRBD1, though no DNA is available to test this call. Per the germline V gene, CDR1 is LGHNA and CDR2 is YSLEER. The CDR3 has 17 amino acids. This chain's CDR3 is CASSQGHGTDITDTQYF.

V gene TRBV28 combines with J gene TRBJ2-3; the TRBD2 assignment by TCRdb is unverifiable without DNA. Germline CDR1 MDHEN, CDR2 SYDVKM. The CDR3 sequence is 17 residues long. CDR3 amino acids: CASSPMTSGGGTDTQYF.